The rows below give T cell receptor beta chains drawn from one sample of a study of blood T cell repertoires in COVID-19. Measured with immunoSEQ multiplex PCR; TCRdb has only the in-frame clones, and not every one. The sample shows 200,000 to 250,000 clones, almost 90% of them seen only once. Sequences were obtained from peripheral blood. The receptors were gathered from a man older than 75 with acute or convalescent COVID-19. CDR3s include the opening cysteine and the closing phenylalanine or tryptophan. Fields, in order: V gene, CDR3 length, J gene, CDR3 protein.

TRBV4-1	15	TRBJ1-2	CASSQRTGTGGGYTF
TRBV24-1	16	TRBJ2-6	CATSGAIPSGANVLTF
TRBV13	18	TRBJ2-1	CASSSPGLTLSSYNEQFF
TRBV14	15	TRBJ2-3	CASSPPGTGTDTQYF
TRBV19	15	TRBJ2-3	CASSIQRGALDTQYF
TRBV7-8	14	TRBJ2-5	CASSAGHAKETQYF
TRBV5-1	14	TRBJ1-2	CASSLTTGNYGYTF
TRBV19	14	TRBJ2-1	CASSLSGRMDEQFF
TRBV7-3	14	TRBJ2-4	CASSRGEGIGIQYF
TRBV29-1	15	TRBJ1-5	CSVTVGAGGGQPQHF
TRBV15	15	TRBJ2-7	CATSRGQAIQYEQYF
TRBV9	15	TRBJ2-3	CASSPTGSQQNTQYF
TRBV2	15	TRBJ1-1	CASRQTGTVVAEAFF
TRBV3-1/TRBV3-2	15	TRBJ2-7	CASSQSVGVAYEQYF
TRBV27	13	TRBJ1-1	CASSRGEAPEAFF
TRBV19	11	TRBJ1-1	CASTRRTEAFF
TRBV14	11	TRBJ2-1	CASSQQFEQFF
TRBV7-2	14	TRBJ2-5	CASSLVPGGETQYF
TRBV5-4	15	TRBJ2-7	CASSSGPGTDYEQYF
TRBV19	16	TRBJ1-2	CASSIMGSSPYGGYTF
TRBV15	14	TRBJ2-7	CATSGTSGSHEQYF
TRBV3-1/TRBV3-2	14	TRBJ1-1	CASSQGGQNTEAFF
TRBV6-5	14	TRBJ1-1	CASRPLGQNTEAFF
TRBV28	14	TRBJ1-5	CASSFTGSDQPQHF
TRBV27	13	TRBJ1-2	CASSLSSGGGYTF
TRBV24-1	16	TRBJ2-5	CATSDGDRGGQETQYF
TRBV29-1	17	TRBJ2-7	CSVEDRASGSFSYEQYF
TRBV18	17	TRBJ1-1	CASSPNRRTGRNTEAFF
TRBV5-8	13	TRBJ1-6	CASSSKSAGPLHF
TRBV4-1	15	TRBJ2-1	CASSQEPVVYNEQFF
TRBV27	14	TRBJ2-7	CASSKGDRYYEQYF
TRBV5-4	15	TRBJ1-6	CASSPGGTGDSPLHF
TRBV18	13	TRBJ1-1	CASFSVLNTEAFF
TRBV28	14	TRBJ2-1	CASSAYLSTVEQFF
TRBV7-2	16	TRBJ2-7	CASSPTSGSGKDEQYF
TRBV3-1/TRBV3-2	15	TRBJ2-2	CASSQIRGSTGELFF
TRBV5-1	14	TRBJ2-7	CASSISGTFYEQYF
TRBV6-5	12	TRBJ2-2	CASRPVAGELFF
TRBV12-3/TRBV12-4	12	TRBJ1-1	CASSLKGVGAFF
TRBV11-2	16	TRBJ1-4	CASSPTSTGLAEKLFF
TRBV9	13	TRBJ1-1	CASAQGMNTEAFF